This record looks at one T cell receptor (beta chain) sequence and its context. Its specificity is unknown. The data were obtained in a study of tumor-infiltrating lymphocytes in primary liver carcinoma. General observations from the study: Significantly larger top-250-clone fractions were found in tumors than in blood (p = 0.039).

Using a constant-region primer together with ProtoScript II reverse transcriptase, TCR beta cDNA was made from 500 ng of total RNA. ARM-PCR was slightly modified, and three nested multiplex PCR rounds with it gave rise to the TCR beta libraries. TRBV1-TRBV30 forward primers paired with a C-beta reverse primer were used in the first two PCR rounds, which ran roughly 10 cycles each. TCRdb passed the multiplex PCR reads through MiXCR, listing each CDR3 protein once. The data show about 320,000 distinct CDR3 sequences, with more than 55% seen just once and over 15% held by the top ten. Germline DNA was extracted too, while blood RNA derived from unsorted whole blood. V lost 2 bases to trimming and J lost 0 bases; unmatched junction nucleotides: 6. This CDR3 contains 18 residues.

The chain recombines TRBV12-3 or TRBV12-4 with TRBJ2-1, with 11 bases matching TRBD2. This receptor was obtained from a woman aged 25 to 39 with primary liver carcinoma and hepatitis B virus infection. Input material: peripheral blood. CDR3 sequence (DNA): TGTGCCAGCAGTTTACTAGCGGGAGGTTCGAGCTCCTACAATGAGCAGTTCTTC. It specifies CASSLLAGGSSSYNEQFF.